This entry features one TCR beta chain sequence. This clonotype has just a few counts. Its recognized antigen is unknown. The input lacks base qualities; no much larger clone sits a single base away. The entry originates in a study of post-analysis software for immune sequencing data (dated by TCRdb to between 2014 and 2017). At the level of the whole study: Disease courses on record covered relapsing-remitting, secondary progressive and progressive-relapsing multiple sclerosis, though some patients had no subtype annotation. Patient repertoires were compared against over ten previously published healthy control repertoires from donors aged roughly 6 to 28 years. A subset of samples was prepared in parallel using single-end sample barcoding, then pooled and co-amplified after Illumina adapter ligation.

The protocol used for the library was PCR. Instrument used: Illumina HiSeq 2500. To reduce PCR and sequencing biases, unique molecular identifiers were incorporated into the TCR beta cDNA libraries. Every 1 to 10 million input T cells yielded approximately 500,000 cDNA molecules, meaning each molecule approximated one T cell. The patient libraries were prepared and sequenced with the same protocol used for the earlier healthy control dataset. Samples belonging to the same batch were prepared together, multiplexed and sequenced on a shared HiSeq lane. Processing in the source paper ran as follows. Raw barcoded reads were processed with MIGEC, discarding single-read molecular identifier groups before consensus assembly and CDR3 extraction. VDJtools was used for post-analysis of the clonotype tables, and diversity was normalized by down-sampling every dataset to the size of the smallest sample. Repertoire overlap clustering matched CDR3 amino acid but not nucleotide sequences to correct batch-related cross-sample contamination. Clones were called with MiXCR by TCRdb after fastp trimmed the public reads at Q25, and only in-frame beta chains were retained. Entries are consolidated by CDR3 protein sequence, retaining the most common genes and DNA. Here the V and J calls rest on TCRdb's processing, not on the authors' analysis. This sample has 500,000 to 600,000 distinct CDR3 sequences in its table, and about 44% of those were observed once. Jointly, the top ten make up around 1.7% of the sample.

Broader findings and caveats from the paper: Direct clustering with F measure revealed strong co-clustering of samples prepared in the same batch, which led to a batch-effect correction. The multiple sclerosis patient group was slightly younger than the control group. Compared with controls, multiple sclerosis patients had significantly lower normalized Chao1 diversity, a finding suggesting substantial peripheral T-cell clonal expansion.

To demonstrate the VDJtools post-analysis software, the study profiled TCR beta repertoires from the peripheral blood of about 13 young patients with multiple sclerosis. The patients with multiple sclerosis were children and adolescents between roughly 6 and 16 years of age. The clonotype was recovered from a girl under 18 with multiple sclerosis. Material for sequencing was blood.

The CDR3 in this case is CASSLAPGARANVLTF. Here is the DNA: TGTGCCAGCAGCTTGGCCCCAGGGGCTAGGGCCAACGTCCTGACTTTC. The V and J segments used are TRBV5-5 and TRBJ2-6, and possibly TRBD1, on 6 matching bases. The germline V gene (reference sequence) supplies CDR1 SGHKS and CDR2 YYEKEE. Inclusive of the bounding cysteine and phenylalanine, the CDR3 is 16 residues long. Of the read, only the CDR3 DNA is kept; its 48 bases are in frame from base 1. A distance of 12 bases separates the germline ends of V and J, which lose 0 bases and 5 bases respectively. Reference TRBV5-5 and TRBJ2-6 genes cover what lies past the CDR3, so the full variable domain is DAGVTQSPTHLIKTRGQQVTLRCSPISGHKSVSWYQQVLGQGPQFIFQYYEKEERGRGNFPDRFSARQFPNYSSELNVNALLLGDSALYLCASSLAPGARANVLTFGAGSRLTVL.